This T cell receptor (beta chain) appears in the sequencing data of a study of shared clonotypes between healthy human individuals. Study results and caveats: Of the naive CD4 clonotypes, about 5% were shared across several donors.

It was CD45RO-negative cells, positively selected for CCR7, that made up naive CD8 cells, with terminally differentiated effector memory CD45RA+ cells excluded. Each replicate PCR on the sorted subsets used roughly 190 ng DNA (around 31,000 T cell genomes). Sequenced by immunoSEQ multiplex PCR; TCRdb stores in-frame clones only, minus some. The data contain some 2.1 million clones, over 85% of them singletons. This clone was seen just once. The antigen is unknown. The receptor was derived from a man between 18 and 35 years old in good health. Some clones in this sample may be carry-over from other donors' samples. Sequencing input: naive CD8+ T cells from PBMCs.

Here the CDR3 reads CAWSLSFLGKTEAFF. CDR3 bases: TGTGCCTGGAGTCTTTCCTTCCTCGGGAAAACTGAAGCTTTCTTT. The chain uses TRBV30 and TRBJ1-1; D uncertain. Germline CDR1 reads GTSNPN; CDR2 reads SVGIG (reference sequence). Trimming removed 2 bases from V and 5 bases from J, with 18 bases in between. This CDR3 spans 15 amino acids.